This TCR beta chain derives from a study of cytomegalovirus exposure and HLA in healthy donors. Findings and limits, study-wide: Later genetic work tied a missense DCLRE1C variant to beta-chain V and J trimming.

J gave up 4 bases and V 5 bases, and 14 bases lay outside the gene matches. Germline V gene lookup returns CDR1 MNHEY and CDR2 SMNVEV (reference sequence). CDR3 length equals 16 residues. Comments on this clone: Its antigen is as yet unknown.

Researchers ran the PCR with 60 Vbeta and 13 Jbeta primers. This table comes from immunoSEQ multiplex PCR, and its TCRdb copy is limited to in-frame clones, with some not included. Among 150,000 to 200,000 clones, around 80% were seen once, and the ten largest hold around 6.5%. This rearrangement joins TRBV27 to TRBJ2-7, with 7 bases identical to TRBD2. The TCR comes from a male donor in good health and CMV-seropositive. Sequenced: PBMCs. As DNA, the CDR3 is TGTGCCAGCAGTGCCCGGTGGAGCGGGGCGTCATACGAGCAGTACTTC. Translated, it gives CASSARWSGASYEQYF.